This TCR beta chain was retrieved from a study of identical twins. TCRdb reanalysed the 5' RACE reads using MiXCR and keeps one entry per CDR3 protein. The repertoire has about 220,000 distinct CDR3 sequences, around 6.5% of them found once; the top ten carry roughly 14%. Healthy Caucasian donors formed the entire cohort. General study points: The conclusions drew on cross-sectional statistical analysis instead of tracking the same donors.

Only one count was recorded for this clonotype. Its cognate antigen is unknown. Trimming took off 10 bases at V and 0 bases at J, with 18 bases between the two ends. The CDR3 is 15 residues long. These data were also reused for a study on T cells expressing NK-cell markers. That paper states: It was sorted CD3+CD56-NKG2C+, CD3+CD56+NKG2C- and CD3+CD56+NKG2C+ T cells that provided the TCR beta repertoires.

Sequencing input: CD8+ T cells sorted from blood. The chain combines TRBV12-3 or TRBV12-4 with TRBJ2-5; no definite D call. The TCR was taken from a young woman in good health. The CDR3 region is CATCQEFGYQETQYF. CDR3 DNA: TGTGCCACCTGCCAAGAATTCGGGTACCAAGAGACCCAGTACTTC.